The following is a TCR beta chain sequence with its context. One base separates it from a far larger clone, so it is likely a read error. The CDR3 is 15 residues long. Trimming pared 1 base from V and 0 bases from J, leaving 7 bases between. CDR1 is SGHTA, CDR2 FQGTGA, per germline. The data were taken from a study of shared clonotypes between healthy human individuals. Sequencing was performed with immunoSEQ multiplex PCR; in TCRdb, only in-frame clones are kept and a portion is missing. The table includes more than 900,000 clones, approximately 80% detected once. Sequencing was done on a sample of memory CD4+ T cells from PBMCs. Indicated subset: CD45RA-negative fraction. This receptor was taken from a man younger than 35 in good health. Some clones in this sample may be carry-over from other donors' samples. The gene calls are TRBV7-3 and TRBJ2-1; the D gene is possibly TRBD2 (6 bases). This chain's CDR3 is CASSLNGGSYNEQFF. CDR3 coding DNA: TGTGCCAGCAGCTTAAACGGGGGCTCCTACAATGAGCAGTTCTTC.